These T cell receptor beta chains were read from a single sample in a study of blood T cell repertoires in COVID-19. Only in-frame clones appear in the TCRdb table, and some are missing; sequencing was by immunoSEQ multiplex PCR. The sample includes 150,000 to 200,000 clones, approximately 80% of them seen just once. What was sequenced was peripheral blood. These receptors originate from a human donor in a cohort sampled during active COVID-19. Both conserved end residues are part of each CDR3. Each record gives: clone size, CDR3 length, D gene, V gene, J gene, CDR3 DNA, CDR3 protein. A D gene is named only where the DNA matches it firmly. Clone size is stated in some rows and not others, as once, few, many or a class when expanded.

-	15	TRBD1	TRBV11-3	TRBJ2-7	TGTGCCAGCAGCTTAGAGACAGGGGATTCCTACGAGCAGTACTTC	CASSLETGDSYEQYF
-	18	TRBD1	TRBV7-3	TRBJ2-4	TGTGCCAGCAGCTTAAGATCGACAGGGGTTGGAGCCAAAAACATTCAGTACTTC	CASSLRSTGVGAKNIQYF
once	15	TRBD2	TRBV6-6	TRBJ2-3	TGTGCCAGCGCCGCAGCGGGGTCTTACACAGATACGCAGTATTTT	CASAAAGSYTDTQYF
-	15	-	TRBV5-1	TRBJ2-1	TGCGCCAGCAGGGAGGCCGCGGGAACCTACAATGAGCAGTTCTTC	CASREAAGTYNEQFF
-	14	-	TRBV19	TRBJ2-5	TGTGCCAGTAGTCTTCTACGAGGGCAAGAGACCCAGTACTTC	CASSLLRGQETQYF
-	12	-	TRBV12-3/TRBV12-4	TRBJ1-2	TGTGCCAGCAGAACAGGGAACTATGGCTACACCTTC	CASRTGNYGYTF
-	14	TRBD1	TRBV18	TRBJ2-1	TGTGCCAGCTCACCACCGGGACAGGGGTATGAGCAGTTCTTC	CASSPPGQGYEQFF
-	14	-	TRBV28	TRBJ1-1	TGTGCCAGCAGTTTACGGGGGGCGGCCCCTGAAGCTTTCTTT	CASSLRGAAPEAFF
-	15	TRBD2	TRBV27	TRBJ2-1	TGTGCCAGCAGTGCCACTAGCGGGAACTACAATGAGCAGTTCTTC	CASSATSGNYNEQFF
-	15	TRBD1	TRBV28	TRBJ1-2	TGTGCCAGCAGTTTAGCGGACAGGGGCGGAGGTGGCTACACCTTC	CASSLADRGGGGYTF
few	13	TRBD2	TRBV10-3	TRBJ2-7	TGTGCCATCAGTGAAGCTAGCGGGAGAGTCCCGTACTTC	CAISEASGRVPYF
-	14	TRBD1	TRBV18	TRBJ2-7	TGTGCCAGCTCACGCGCAGGGGGCTTCTACGAGCAGTACTTC	CASSRAGGFYEQYF
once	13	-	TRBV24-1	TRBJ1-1	TGTGCCACCAGTGACAGGTTGAACACTGAAGCTTTCTTT	CATSDRLNTEAFF
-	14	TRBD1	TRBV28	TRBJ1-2	TGTGCCAGCAGTTTAACAGGGGGGAACTATGGCTACACCTTC	CASSLTGGNYGYTF
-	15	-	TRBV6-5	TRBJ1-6	TGTGCCAGCATCAGGGGACCTTTCTATAATTCACCCCTCCACTTT	CASIRGPFYNSPLHF
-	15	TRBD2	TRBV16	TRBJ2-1	TGTGCCAGCAGCCTCCACGGGGCGGGAGACAATGAGCAGTTCTTC	CASSLHGAGDNEQFF
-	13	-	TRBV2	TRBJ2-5	TGTGCCAGCAGTGGGGGGGTAACGGAGACCCAGTACTTC	CASSGGVTETQYF
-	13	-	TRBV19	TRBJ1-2	TGTGCCAGTACAGACGGCAGGGACTATGGCTACACCTTC	CASTDGRDYGYTF
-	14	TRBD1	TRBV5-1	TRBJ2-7	TGCGCCAGCAGCTTCGGGACAGGGGACTACGAGCAGTACTTC	CASSFGTGDYEQYF
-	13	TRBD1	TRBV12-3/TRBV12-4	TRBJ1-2	TGTGCCAGCAGGGGTCAGGGGGCGAGTGGCTACACCTTC	CASRGQGASGYTF
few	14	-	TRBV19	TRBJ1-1	TGTGCCAGTAGTAGGGACTACATGAACACTGAAGCTTTCTTT	CASSRDYMNTEAFF
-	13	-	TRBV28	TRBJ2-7	TGTGCCAGCAGCCGCGTCGGAGCCTACGAGCAGTACTTC	CASSRVGAYEQYF
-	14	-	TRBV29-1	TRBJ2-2	TGCAGCGTTGGAGGCGGGTTGAACACCGGGGAGCTGTTTTTT	CSVGGGLNTGELFF
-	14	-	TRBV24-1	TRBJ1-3	TGTGCCACCAGTGATCCGAGCTCTGGAAACACCATATATTTT	CATSDPSSGNTIYF
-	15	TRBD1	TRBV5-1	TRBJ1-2	TGCGCCAGCAGCCAGGACAGGGGAGCTAACTATGGCTACACCTTC	CASSQDRGANYGYTF
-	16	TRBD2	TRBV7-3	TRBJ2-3	TGTGCCAGCAGCTCATTAGCGGGAGGGACCACAGATACGCAGTATTTT	CASSSLAGGTTDTQYF
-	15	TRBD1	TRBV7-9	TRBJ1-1	TGTGCCAGCAGCTTCCCGGACAGGGAGGACACTGAAGCTTTCTTT	CASSFPDREDTEAFF